This TCR beta chain was observed in a study of T-cell memory formation after mild COVID-19. This clonotype was detected only a few times. What it binds is not known. TCRdb recomputed calls from the 5' RACE reads with MiXCR, one row per CDR3 protein. Here the sample spans about 400,000 distinct CDR3 sequences, around 24% being singletons. From germline, CDR1 is SGHRS and CDR2 YFSETQ. The CDR3 contains 15 residues. V was trimmed by 0 bases and J by 1 base, leaving 7 bases between them. Study results and limitations: Whereas later expanders leaned CD4+, clones contracting day 15 to 85 showed a balanced CD4/CD8 makeup.

Specimen: PBMCs or a T cell subset sorted from them (not recorded which). The chain employs TRBV5-1 and TRBJ2-2; a possible D gene is TRBD1 (5 bases). The receptor was isolated from an adult woman who had mild COVID-19 (a few samples of this study predate the infection). Cell type and time point are not known. The CDR3 sequence is CASSLEGQNTGELFF. The DNA of the CDR3 is TGCGCCAGCAGCTTGGAGGGGCAGAACACCGGGGAGCTGTTTTTT.